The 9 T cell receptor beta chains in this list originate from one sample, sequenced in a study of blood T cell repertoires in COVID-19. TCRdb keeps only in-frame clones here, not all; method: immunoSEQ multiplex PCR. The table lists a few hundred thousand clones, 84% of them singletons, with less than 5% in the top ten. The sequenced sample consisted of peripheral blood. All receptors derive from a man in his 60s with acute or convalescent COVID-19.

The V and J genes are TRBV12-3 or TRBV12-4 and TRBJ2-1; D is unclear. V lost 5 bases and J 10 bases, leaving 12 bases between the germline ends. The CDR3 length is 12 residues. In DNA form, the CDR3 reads TGTGCCAGCAGTCCCTATACGAGAGAGCAGTTCTTC. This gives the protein CASSPYTREQFF.

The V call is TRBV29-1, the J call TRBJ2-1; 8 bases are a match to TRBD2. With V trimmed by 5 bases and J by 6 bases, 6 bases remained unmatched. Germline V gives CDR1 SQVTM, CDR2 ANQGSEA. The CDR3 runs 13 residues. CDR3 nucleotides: TGCAGCGTTCCGGGACTAGGATCCAATGAGCAGTTCTTC. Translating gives CSVPGLGSNEQFF.

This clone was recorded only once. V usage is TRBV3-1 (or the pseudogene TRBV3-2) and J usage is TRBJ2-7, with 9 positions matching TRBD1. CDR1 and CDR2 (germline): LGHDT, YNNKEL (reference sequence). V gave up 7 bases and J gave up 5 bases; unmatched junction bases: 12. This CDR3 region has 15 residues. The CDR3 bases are TGTGCCAGCACCCTCTCAACAGGGGGCGCGGACGAGCAGTACTTC. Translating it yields CASTLSTGGADEQYF.

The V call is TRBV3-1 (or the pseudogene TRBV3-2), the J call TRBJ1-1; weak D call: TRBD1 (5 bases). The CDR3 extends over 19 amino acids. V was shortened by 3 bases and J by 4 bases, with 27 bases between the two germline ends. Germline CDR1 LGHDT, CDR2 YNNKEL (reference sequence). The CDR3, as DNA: TGTGCCAGCAGCCATCAATCCTGGGGTAGGGGTGAGGAGGGCACTGAAGCTTTCTTT. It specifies CASSHQSWGRGEEGTEAFF.

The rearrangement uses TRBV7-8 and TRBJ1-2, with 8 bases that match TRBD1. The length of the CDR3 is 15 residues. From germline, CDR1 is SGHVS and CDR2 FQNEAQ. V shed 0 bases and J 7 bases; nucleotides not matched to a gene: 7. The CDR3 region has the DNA TGTGCCAGCAGCTTAGCGTGGGGACAGGCGGGTGGCTACACCTTC. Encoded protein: CASSLAWGQAGGYTF.

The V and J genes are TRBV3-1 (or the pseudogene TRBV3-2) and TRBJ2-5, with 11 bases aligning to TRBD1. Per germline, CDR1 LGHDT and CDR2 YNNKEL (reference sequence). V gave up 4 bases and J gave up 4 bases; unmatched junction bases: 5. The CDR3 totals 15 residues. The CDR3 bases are TGTGCCAGCAGCCTCCCCGGGACAGGGGGAGAGACCCAGTACTTC. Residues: CASSLPGTGGETQYF.

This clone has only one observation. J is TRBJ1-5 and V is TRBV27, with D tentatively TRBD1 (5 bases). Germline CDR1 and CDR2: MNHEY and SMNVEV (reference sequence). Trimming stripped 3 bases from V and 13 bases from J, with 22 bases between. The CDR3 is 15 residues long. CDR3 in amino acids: CASSFWGRGPFLQHF. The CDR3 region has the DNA TGTGCCAGCAGTTTCTGGGGGAGGGGACCCTTTCTGCAGCATTTT.

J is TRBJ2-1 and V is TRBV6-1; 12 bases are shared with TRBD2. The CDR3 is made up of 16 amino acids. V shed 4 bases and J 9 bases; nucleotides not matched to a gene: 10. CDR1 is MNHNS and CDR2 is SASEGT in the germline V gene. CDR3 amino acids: CASSALGLAGDGEQFF. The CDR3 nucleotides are TGTGCCAGCAGTGCACTGGGACTAGCGGGTGATGGTGAGCAGTTCTTC.

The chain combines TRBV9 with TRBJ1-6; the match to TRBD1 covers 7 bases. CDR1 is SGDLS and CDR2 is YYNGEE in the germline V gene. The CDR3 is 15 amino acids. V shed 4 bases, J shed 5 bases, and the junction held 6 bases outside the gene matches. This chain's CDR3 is CASSFSGTDNSPLHF. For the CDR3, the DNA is TGTGCCAGCAGCTTCTCGGGGACAGATAATTCACCCCTCCACTTT.